Presented here are 2 T cell receptor beta chains from one specimen sequenced in a study of blood T cell repertoires in COVID-19. Using immunoSEQ multiplex PCR, the repertoire was profiled, and TCRdb retains in-frame clones only, with some absent. Of around 260,000 clones listed, around 84% are singletons. Sequencing was carried out using peripheral blood. The receptors come from a woman aged 55-70 years with COVID-19, enrolled during active disease.

This chain connects TRBV9 to TRBJ1-4, with D perhaps TRBD1 (5 bases). Germline values: CDR1 SGDLS, CDR2 YYNGEE. Trimming left V 5 bases short and J 0 bases short, with 11 bases between. The CDR3 extends over 15 amino acids. CDR3 protein: CASSGGIATNEKLFF. The CDR3 DNA is TGTGCCAGCAGTGGGGGGATCGCAACTAATGAAAAACTGTTTTTT. Full variable domain (outside the CDR3, taken from reference TRBV9 and TRBJ1-4): DSGVTQTPKHLITATGQRVTLRCSPRSGDLSVYWYQQSLDQGLQFLIQYYNGEERAKGNILERFSAQQFPDLHSELNLSSLELGDSALYFCASSGGIATNEKLFFGSGTQLSVL.

J is TRBJ1-1 and V is TRBV6-4, with 7 bases fitting TRBD1. The CDR3 sequence is 13 residues long. Trimming cost V 4 bases and J 5 bases; bases outside gene matches: 4. Germline V gene data show CDR1 as MRHNA and CDR2 as SNTAGT. The CDR3 reads CASSVGRGTEAFF. Written as DNA, the CDR3 is TGTGCCAGCAGTGTCGGCAGGGGGACTGAAGCTTTCTTT.